This T cell receptor (beta chain) was sequenced in a study of T cells after yellow fever vaccination. This CDR3 has 16 amino acids. V dropped 7 bases and J dropped 0 bases, with 16 bases sitting between them. The germline V gene encodes CDR1 SGHDT and CDR2 YYEEEE. General study points: A weaker but faster secondary response was observed, peaking on day 5 versus 15. Abundant contaminating clonotypes from the bulk population could appear in FACS-sorted repertoires. Relatively few clonotypes were ones that appeared in both CD4 and CD8 compartments.

Worth noting for this clonotype: What it binds is unknown.

Making TCR cDNA involved 5'RACE template switching, which added UMIs and a universal primer site. MiXCR was run by TCRdb on the 5' RACE reads, yielding one entry per CDR3 protein. The data hold hundreds of thousands of distinct CDR3 sequences, with just over 20% observed a single time. The input for sequencing was PBMCs, taken roughly 20 days after the first yellow fever vaccination. This receptor was obtained from a young man who received the YFV17D yellow fever vaccine. This chain links TRBV5-6 with TRBJ2-2, with D perhaps TRBD1 (5 bases). This CDR3 reads CASFIQGQANTGELFF. CDR3 DNA: TGTGCCAGCTTCATTCAGGGCCAGGCGAACACCGGGGAGCTGTTTTTT.